This T cell receptor beta chain was profiled in a study of T cells in Graves' hyperthyroidism and ophthalmopathy. TCR beta CDR3 sequences were amplified from RNA transcripts. Using the HTBI primer set, a first-round RT-PCR was run on the TCR CDR3. TCRdb redid the calling of the multiplex PCR reads with MiXCR, one entry per CDR3 protein. The sample has about 290,000 distinct CDR3 sequences; 13% are singletons. The source material was blood. This sequence originates from a woman under 40 with Graves' hyperthyroidism that later progressed to Graves' ophthalmopathy.

Here the CDR3 reads CSAKTPHATEAFF. The CDR3 DNA follows: TGCAGTGCTAAGACTCCCCATGCCACTGAAGCTTTCTTT. V usage is TRBV20-1 and J usage is TRBJ1-1; D unclear. The germline V gene encodes CDR1 DFQATT and CDR2 SNEGSKA (reference sequence). There are 13 residues in the CDR3. Trimming left V 4 bases short and J 4 bases short, with 13 bases between.